The 24 T cell receptor beta chains below come from one sample, sequenced in a study of cytomegalovirus exposure and HLA in healthy donors. PCR was performed using 60 Vbeta and 13 Jbeta primers. Assay: immunoSEQ multiplex PCR; the TCRdb copy retains only in-frame clones and omits some. The sample includes hundreds of thousands of clones, just under 85% of them seen just once. Specimen: PBMCs. The source is a woman aged 35 to 49 in good health and CMV-seronegative.

The V gene is TRBV5-1, the J gene TRBJ2-2, with TRBD2 matching over 10 bases. The length of the CDR3 is 16 residues. The J segment lost 4 bases and the V segment lost 4 bases, leaving 7 bases of the junction unmatched. The germline CDR1 and CDR2 sequences are SGHRS and YFSETQ. This chain's CDR3 is CASSPLAGDTTGELFF. The CDR3 DNA reads as TGCGCCAGCAGCCCCCTAGCGGGGGATACCACCGGGGAGCTGTTTTTT. Drawing the rest from reference TRBV5-1 and TRBJ2-2, the complete variable domain is KAGVTQTPRYLIKTRGQQVTLSCSPISGHRSVSWYQQTPGQGLQFLFEYFSETQRNKGNFPGRFSGRQFSNSRSEMNVSTLELGDSALYLCASSPLAGDTTGELFFGEGSRLTVL.

The V and J genes are TRBV7-8 and TRBJ1-6; TRBD1 matches at 11 bases. Per germline, CDR1 SGHVS and CDR2 FQNEAQ. The CDR3 is 15 amino acids. The trim removed 5 bases at V and 10 bases at J, leaving 7 bases unmatched. This chain's CDR3 is CASSPRDRGVSPLHF. In nucleotides, the CDR3 is TGTGCCAGCAGCCCCAGGGACAGGGGGGTGTCACCCCTCCACTTT.

The chain recombines TRBV13 with TRBJ1-1; TRBD1 is a possible D gene (5 bases). V gave up 0 bases and J gave up 3 bases, with 11 bases separating them. The CDR3 contains 15 residues. Germline CDR1 PRHDT, CDR2 FYEKMQ (reference sequence). The CDR3 DNA is TGTGCCAGCAGCTTAGGGCAGGGCGGAGACACTGAAGCTTTCTTT. Translation gives CASSLGQGGDTEAFF.

The V gene is TRBV11-2, the J gene TRBJ2-7; D unclear. Germline-derived CDR1 and CDR2 are SGHAT and FQNNGV. The CDR3 sequence is 13 residues long. Trimming took 0 bases from V and 2 from J, leaving 5 bases between them. The chain's CDR3 is CASSLDIAYEQYF. The DNA for the CDR3 is TGTGCCAGCAGCTTAGATATAGCCTACGAGCAGTACTTC.

About this clone: The same CDR3 can be traced to other DNA sequences in this sample. The chain is built from TRBV5-1 and TRBJ1-2, with D perhaps TRBD1 (6 bases). The CDR3 consists of 13 residues. Trimming pared 3 bases from V and 2 bases from J, leaving 8 bases between. CDR1 SGHRS and CDR2 YFSETQ come from the germline V gene. The CDR3 here is CASSSQGNYGYTF. The CDR3 DNA reads as TGCGCCAGCAGCTCACAGGGAAACTATGGCTACACCTTC.

This clone has a single count. The chain has TRBV5-1 and TRBJ1-4, with D possibly TRBD1 on 6 matching bases. The CDR3 runs to 15 residues. V lost 0 bases to trimming and J lost 4 bases, with 10 bases between them. Germline V gene lookup returns CDR1 SGHRS and CDR2 YFSETQ. This chain's CDR3 is CASSLDQGLNEKLFF. The CDR3 DNA follows: TGCGCCAGCAGCTTGGATCAGGGGCTTAATGAAAAACTGTTTTTT.

The V call is TRBV7-3, the J call TRBJ2-5; D is ambiguous. This CDR3 has 15 residues. Germline-derived CDR1 and CDR2 are SGHTA and FQGTGA. Trimming pared 1 base from V and 4 bases from J, leaving 13 bases between. Written as DNA, the CDR3 is TGTGCCAGCAGCTTAATCCAGGCTCCCGGAGAGACCCAGTACTTC. Its translation: CASSLIQAPGETQYF.

V and J are TRBV10-3 and TRBJ2-3, with a possible D match to TRBD2 (6 bases). This CDR3 region has 17 residues. The ends were cut back, 3 bases at V and 0 bases at J, with 16 bases in the middle. Germline CDR1 is ENHRY and CDR2 is SYGVKD. The CDR3 DNA reads as TGTGCCATCAGTGATCGACTTAGCGGACTTAGCACAGATACGCAGTATTTT. Amino acid sequence: CAISDRLSGLSTDTQYF.

The chain employs TRBV6-5 and TRBJ2-1, with TRBD2 identical over 7 bases. Germline CDR1 is MNHEY and CDR2 is SVGAGI. The V and J ends lost 0 bases and 10 bases, in that order; junction bases with no gene match: 9. The CDR3 is 15 amino acids. CDR3 residues: CASSYSGLSRGEQFF. CDR3 DNA sequence: TGTGCCAGCAGTTACTCGGGACTCTCGCGGGGGGAGCAGTTCTTC.

This clone came up once. The sample contains more than one DNA sequence encoding this CDR3. The chain uses TRBV6-1 and TRBJ2-7; no definite D call. In germline, CDR1 is MNHNS, CDR2 SASEGT. The CDR3 is made up of 13 amino acids. V lost 6 bases and J 4 bases, leaving 13 bases between the germline ends. DNA for the CDR3: TGTGCCAGCAGCTCGAGTAGCTCTTACGAGCAGTACTTC. Translated: CASSSSSSYEQYF.

The chain has TRBV5-4 and TRBJ2-2; TRBD1 agrees at 9 bases. This CDR3 spans 16 amino acids. V dropped 3 bases and J dropped 2; count of bases not matched to a gene: 5. CDR1 and CDR2 (germline): SGHNT, YYREEE (reference sequence). CDR3 coding DNA: TGTGCCAGCAGCTCAAAGGGACAGGGTAACACCGGGGAGCTGTTTTTT. Translating gives CASSSKGQGNTGELFF.

The chain uses TRBV7-2 and TRBJ2-7, with TRBD2 matching 7 bases. With 7 bases clipped from V and 6 bases from J, the junction kept 15 bases outside the gene matches. This CDR3 is 15 amino acids long. Germline CDR1 SGHTA, CDR2 FQGNSA. The CDR3 DNA is TGTGCCAGCACCGCGATGGGACTAACGGTCCGCGAGCAGTACTTC. Amino acid sequence: CASTAMGLTVREQYF.

This sequence joins TRBV10-3 and TRBJ1-1; 7 bases agree with TRBD1. The CDR3 contains 13 residues. Germline CDR1 ENHRY, CDR2 SYGVKD. J gave up 4 bases and V 4 bases, and 3 bases lay outside the gene matches. This chain's CDR3 is CAISVSGGTEAFF. In DNA, the CDR3 is TGTGCCATCAGTGTGTCAGGGGGCACTGAAGCTTTCTTT.

CDR3 sequence reads: CASSPDPLQSSYNSPLHF. The CDR3 DNA reads as TGTGCCAGTAGTCCCGATCCCCTACAGAGCTCCTATAATTCACCCCTCCACTTT. The V call is TRBV19, the J call TRBJ1-6; D gene unclear. The CDR3 runs to 18 residues. The V gene lost 5 bases and the J gene lost 0 bases, with 17 bases spanning the gap. Germline-derived CDR1 and CDR2 are LNHDA and SQIVND (reference sequence). Supplemented by reference TRBV19 and TRBJ1-6, the full variable domain reads DGGITQSPKYLFRKEGQNVTLSCEQNLNHDAMYWYRQDPGQGLRLIYYSQIVNDFQKGDIAEGYSVSREKKESFPLTVTSAQKNPTAFYLCASSPDPLQSSYNSPLHFGNGTRLTVT.

The chain employs TRBV27 and TRBJ2-7, with a tentative D call TRBD2 (7 bases). The CDR3 runs 15 residues. In germline, CDR1 is MNHEY, CDR2 SMNVEV (reference sequence). Trimming cost V 2 bases and J 4 bases, with 15 bases left between them. Here the CDR3 reads CASSLQGGGNYEQYF. The CDR3 DNA reads as TGTGCCAGCAGTTTACAAGGGGGGGGGAATTACGAGCAGTACTTC.

The table lists this clone with a few counts. The V and J genes are TRBV28 and TRBJ2-5; tentatively, D is TRBD2 (6 bases). Germline CDR1 reads MDHEN; CDR2 reads SYDVKM. The V end was cut by 6 bases, the J end by 7 bases, with 18 bases between. The CDR3 consists of 14 residues. The CDR3 sequence: CASSPVAVPATQYF. The CDR3 DNA reads as TGTGCCAGCAGCCCGGTAGCGGTTCCGGCGACCCAGTACTTC.

This clone appeared once. This chain links TRBV5-1 with TRBJ2-2; 8 bases match TRBD1. Germline CDR1 SGHRS, CDR2 YFSETQ. J was trimmed by 0 bases and V by 5 bases; bases with no gene match: 3. The CDR3 contains 15 residues. The CDR3, as DNA: TGCGCCAGCAGTAGGGACAGGTCGAACACCGGGGAGCTGTTTTTT. Translating gives CASSRDRSNTGELFF.

This sequence joins TRBV7-9 and TRBJ1-1; tentative D call: TRBD1 (6 bases). CDR1 and CDR2 from the germline V gene are SEHNR and FQNEAQ (reference sequence). This CDR3 spans 15 amino acids. Trimming removed 5 bases at V and 3 bases at J, with 16 bases between. Here the CDR3 DNA reads TGTGCCAGCAGCCGGCCCACAGGGCCTGACACTGAAGCTTTCTTT. Translation: CASSRPTGPDTEAFF.

This clone was recorded at least ten times. The V and J genes are TRBV4-3 and TRBJ2-1, with 9 bases aligning to TRBD2. V trimming: 0 bases; J trimming: 8 bases; junction bases outside the gene matches: 14. The germline V gene encodes CDR1 LGHNA and CDR2 YSLEER. This CDR3 is built from 18 residues. CDR3 DNA: TGCGCCAGCAGCCAAGAGGTTCGAGCGGGGGGCCCTTGGGATGAGCAGTTCTTC. It encodes CASSQEVRAGGPWDEQFF.

The chain couples TRBV10-1 to TRBJ2-1; TRBD1 is a possible D gene (6 bases). The CDR3 runs to 14 residues. The V and J ends lost 4 bases and 7 bases respectively, with 14 bases between them. CDR1 WNHNN and CDR2 SYGVQD come from the germline V gene (reference sequence). The CDR3 DNA reads TGCGCCAGCAGTGGTTCAGGGGAATGGAATGAGCAGTTCTTC. This sequence encodes CASSGSGEWNEQFF.

This chain uses TRBV7-9 with TRBJ1-1, with D possibly matching TRBD1 (6 bases). Trimming removed 5 bases from V and 3 bases from J, with 13 bases in between. The germline V gene encodes CDR1 SEHNR and CDR2 FQNEAQ (reference sequence). The CDR3 runs to 14 residues. Written as DNA, the CDR3 is TGTGCCAGCAGCACCCTTCGACAGGACACTGAAGCTTTCTTT. Amino acid sequence: CASSTLRQDTEAFF.

The rearrangement uses TRBV10-3 and TRBJ2-3; tentative D call: TRBD1 (5 bases). Per germline, CDR1 ENHRY and CDR2 SYGVKD. The CDR3 spans 14 residues. Between the trimmed V and J ends, which lost 7 bases and 0 bases, there was a span of 11 bases. The CDR3 DNA reads as TGTGCCATCAATCGACAGATCAGCACAGATACGCAGTATTTT. Its protein product is CAINRQISTDTQYF.

There are a few counts of this clone. This chain links TRBV6-6 with TRBJ2-2, with TRBD1 as a possible D gene (6 bases). The V end was cut by 0 bases, the J end by 5 bases, with 13 bases between. Germline CDR1 and CDR2: MNHNY and SVGAGI (reference sequence). This CDR3 is 16 amino acids long. The CDR3 loop reads CASSYSTGPTTGELFF. The CDR3, as DNA: TGTGCCAGCAGTTACTCTACAGGGCCAACAACCGGGGAGCTGTTTTTT.

The rearrangement joins TRBV7-2 to TRBJ2-5; D gene uncertain. The CDR3 is made up of 12 amino acids. The germline V and J ends were trimmed by 5 bases and 0 bases, with 4 bases remaining between them. The germline gives CDR1 SGHTA, CDR2 FQGNSA. CDR3 sequence reads: CASSPNQETQYF. CDR3 bases: TGTGCCAGCAGCCCCAACCAAGAGACCCAGTACTTC.